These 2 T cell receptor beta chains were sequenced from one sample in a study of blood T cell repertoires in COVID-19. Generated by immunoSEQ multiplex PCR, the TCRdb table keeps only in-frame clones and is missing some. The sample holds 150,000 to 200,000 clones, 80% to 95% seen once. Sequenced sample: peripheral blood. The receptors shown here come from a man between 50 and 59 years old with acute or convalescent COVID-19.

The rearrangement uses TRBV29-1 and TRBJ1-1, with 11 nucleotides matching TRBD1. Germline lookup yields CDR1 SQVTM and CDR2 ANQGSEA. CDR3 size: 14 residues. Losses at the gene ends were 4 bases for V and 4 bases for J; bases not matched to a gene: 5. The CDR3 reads CSVAAGTGGTEAFF. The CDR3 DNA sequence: TGCAGCGTTGCTGCCGGGACAGGGGGCACTGAAGCTTTCTTT.

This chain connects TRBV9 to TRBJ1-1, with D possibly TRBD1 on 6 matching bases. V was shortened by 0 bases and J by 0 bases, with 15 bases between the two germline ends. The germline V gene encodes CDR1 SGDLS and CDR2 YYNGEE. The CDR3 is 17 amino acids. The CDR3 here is CASSVGGLGHLNTEAFF. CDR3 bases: TGTGCCAGCAGCGTAGGAGGGCTGGGACATTTGAACACTGAAGCTTTCTTT.